The present TCR beta chain was sequenced within a study of CD8 T cells in Susac syndrome. RNA in amounts of about 0.5 to 1 ug was reverse transcribed with random hexamers. Via MiXCR, TCRdb re-called the immunoSEQ multiplex PCR reads, giving one row per CDR3 protein. Among more than 150,000 distinct CDR3 sequences, about 95% were seen once, and the ten largest hold less than 0.2%. The length of the CDR3 is 12 residues. Germline CDR1 and CDR2: DFQATT and SNEGSKA (reference sequence). With 6 bases removed from V and 2 bases from J, the gap between germline ends came to 11 bases. The authors carried out high-throughput sequencing of TCR beta. They applied it to CD8+ and CD4+ T cells obtained from blood. Patients with Susac syndrome fulfilled recently defined diagnostic criteria for definite or probable disease. General study findings and limits: As the study acknowledged, the number of individuals in its TCR sequencing and HLA analysis was relatively small. The number of Susac-specific public clones found was sixteen in total CD8+ repertoires and several in CD8+ TEMRA repertoires.

This clonotype was seen once. The target antigen is unknown. This TCR came from a human donor with Susac syndrome. V and J are TRBV20-1 and TRBJ2-7; D gene uncertain. The sequenced sample consisted of CD8+ T cells from PBMCs. CDR3 amino acids: CSAVDRTYEQYF. CDR3 nucleotides: TGCAGTGCCGTAGACCGGACCTACGAGCAGTACTTC.